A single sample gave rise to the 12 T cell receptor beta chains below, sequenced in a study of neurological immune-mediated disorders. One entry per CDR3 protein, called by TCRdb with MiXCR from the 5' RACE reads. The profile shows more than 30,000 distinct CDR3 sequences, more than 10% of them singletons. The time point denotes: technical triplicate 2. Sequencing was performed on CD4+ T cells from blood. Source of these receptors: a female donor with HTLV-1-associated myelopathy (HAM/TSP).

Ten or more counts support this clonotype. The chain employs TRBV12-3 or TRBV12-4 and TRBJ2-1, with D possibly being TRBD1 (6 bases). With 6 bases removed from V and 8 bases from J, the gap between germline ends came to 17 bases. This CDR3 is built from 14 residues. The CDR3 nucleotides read TGTGCCAGCAGGTTGGGCCTACAGGGCGATGAGCAGTTCTTC. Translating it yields CASRLGLQGDEQFF.

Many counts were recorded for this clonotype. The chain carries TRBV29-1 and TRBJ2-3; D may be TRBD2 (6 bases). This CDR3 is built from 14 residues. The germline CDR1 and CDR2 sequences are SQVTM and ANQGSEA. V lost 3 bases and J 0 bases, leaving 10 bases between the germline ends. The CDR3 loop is CSVEEDYSTDTQYF. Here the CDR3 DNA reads TGCAGCGTTGAGGAGGACTATAGCACAGATACGCAGTATTTT.

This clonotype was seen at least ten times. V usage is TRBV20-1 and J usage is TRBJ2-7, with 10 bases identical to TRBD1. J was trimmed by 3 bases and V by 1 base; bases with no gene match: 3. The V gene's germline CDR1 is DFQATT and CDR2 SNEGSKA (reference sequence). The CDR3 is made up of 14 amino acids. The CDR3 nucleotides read TGCAGTGCTAGAGGGCGGGACAGGGGCTACGAGCAGTACTTC. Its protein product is CSARGRDRGYEQYF.

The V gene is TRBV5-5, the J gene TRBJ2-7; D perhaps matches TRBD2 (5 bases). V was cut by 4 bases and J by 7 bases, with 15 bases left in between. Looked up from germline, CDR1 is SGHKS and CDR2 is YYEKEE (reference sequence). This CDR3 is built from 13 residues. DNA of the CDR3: TGTGCCAGCAGCGACCGACAAGGAGGTGAGCAGTACTTC. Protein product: CASSDRQGGEQYF.

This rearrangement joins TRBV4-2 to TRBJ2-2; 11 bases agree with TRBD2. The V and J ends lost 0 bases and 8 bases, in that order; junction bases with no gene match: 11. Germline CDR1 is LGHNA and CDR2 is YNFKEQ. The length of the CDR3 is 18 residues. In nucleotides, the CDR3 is TGTGCCAGCAGCCAAGAACACCATAGCGGGGGGGCGGATGGGGAGCTGTTTTTT. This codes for CASSQEHHSGGADGELFF.

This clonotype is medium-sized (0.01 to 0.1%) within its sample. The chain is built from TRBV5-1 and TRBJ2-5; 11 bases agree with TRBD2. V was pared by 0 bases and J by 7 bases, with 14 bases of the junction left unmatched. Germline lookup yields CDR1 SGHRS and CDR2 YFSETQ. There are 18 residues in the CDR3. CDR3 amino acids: CASSLDSGGAVTVGTQYF. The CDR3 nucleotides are TGCGCCAGCAGCTTGGATAGCGGGGGGGCCGTTACAGTGGGGACCCAGTACTTC.

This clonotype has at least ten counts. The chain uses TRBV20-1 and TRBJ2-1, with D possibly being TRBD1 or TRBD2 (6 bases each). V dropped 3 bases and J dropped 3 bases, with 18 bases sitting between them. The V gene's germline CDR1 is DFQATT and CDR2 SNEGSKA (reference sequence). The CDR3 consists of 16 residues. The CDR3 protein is CSASPFRAGHYNEQFF. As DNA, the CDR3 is TGCAGTGCTAGTCCCTTTCGGGCGGGACACTACAATGAGCAGTTCTTC.

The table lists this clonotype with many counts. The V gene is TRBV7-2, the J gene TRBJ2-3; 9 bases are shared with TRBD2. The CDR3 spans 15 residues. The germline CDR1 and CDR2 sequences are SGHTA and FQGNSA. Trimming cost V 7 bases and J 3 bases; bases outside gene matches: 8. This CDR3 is CASNLLGLATDTQYF. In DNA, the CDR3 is TGTGCCAGCAACTTGCTAGGACTAGCGACAGATACGCAGTATTTT.

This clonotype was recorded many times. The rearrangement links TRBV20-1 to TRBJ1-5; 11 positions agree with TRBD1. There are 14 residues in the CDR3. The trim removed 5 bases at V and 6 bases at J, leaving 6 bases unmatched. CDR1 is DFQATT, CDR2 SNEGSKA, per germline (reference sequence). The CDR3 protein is CSAAGQGAIQPQHF. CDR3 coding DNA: TGCAGTGCTGCTGGACAGGGGGCGATTCAGCCCCAGCATTTT.

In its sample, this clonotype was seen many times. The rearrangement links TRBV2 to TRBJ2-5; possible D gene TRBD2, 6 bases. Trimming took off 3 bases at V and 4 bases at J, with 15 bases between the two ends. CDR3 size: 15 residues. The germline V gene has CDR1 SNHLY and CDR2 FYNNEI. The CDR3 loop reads CASSDSATGGETQYF. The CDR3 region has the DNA TGTGCCAGCAGTGATTCGGCTACCGGGGGAGAGACCCAGTACTTC.

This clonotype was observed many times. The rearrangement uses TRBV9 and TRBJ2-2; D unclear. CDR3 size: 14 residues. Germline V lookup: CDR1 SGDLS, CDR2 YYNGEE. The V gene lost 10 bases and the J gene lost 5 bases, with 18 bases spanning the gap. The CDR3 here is CASGVWRNTGELFF. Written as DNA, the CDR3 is TGTGCCTCTGGGGTCTGGCGGAATACCGGGGAGCTGTTTTTT.

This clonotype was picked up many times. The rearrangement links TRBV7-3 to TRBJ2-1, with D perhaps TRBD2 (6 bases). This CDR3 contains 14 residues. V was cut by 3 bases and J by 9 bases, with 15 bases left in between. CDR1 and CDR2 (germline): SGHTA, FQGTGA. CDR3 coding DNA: TGTGCCAGCAGCTTGGACCGGACTAACAGTGAGCAGTTCTTC. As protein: CASSLDRTNSEQFF.